This TCR beta chain is from a study of T cell responses to AZD1222 COVID-19 vaccine. The wider study: The analysis combined second doses at about 4 or about 12 weeks. Findings and limits, study-wide: Clonal diversity was possibly underestimated, and the donors were mostly white British, with more females. Along spike, vaccine-associated CD4 TCRs were found throughout, with dominance at 160-218 and 743-854. Spike-specific TCR depth and breadth grew after two AZD1222 doses.

CDR1 is SGDLS, CDR2 YYNGEE, per germline. V lost 0 bases to trimming and J lost 4 bases, with 13 bases between them. This CDR3 spans 15 amino acids. Assay: immunoSEQ multiplex PCR; the TCRdb copy retains only in-frame clones and omits some. The data contain more than 140,000 clones, approximately 88% of them singletons. With regard to this clone: The antigen remains undetermined.

The TCR comes from an adult in good health. The chain uses TRBV9 and TRBJ1-2; TRBD1 might be the D (5 bases). Material: peripheral blood, obtained on day 0 of AZD1222 vaccination. CDR3 in amino acids: CASSVEPGGRYGYTF. CDR3 bases: TGTGCCAGCAGCGTAGAGCCCGGGGGTCGCTATGGCTACACCTTC.